The 18 T cell receptor beta chains in this list originate from one sample, sequenced in a study of identifying expanded T cells in peripheral blood. Data came from immunoSEQ multiplex PCR; TCRdb stores just in-frame clones and leaves some out. The table has about 98,000 clones, about 91% seen once. The sequencing input was blood. The receptors originated from a person between 18 and 75 years old in good health.

This chain links TRBV4-3 with TRBJ2-1; 8 bases map to TRBD2. J gave up 8 bases and V 5 bases, and 14 bases lay outside the gene matches. Germline CDR1 reads LGHNA; CDR2 reads YSLEER. The CDR3 runs 16 residues. DNA of the CDR3: TGCGCCAGCAGCTCCAATCGGGGGGGCCAGGGCTATGAGCAGTTCTTC. Protein: CASSSNRGGQGYEQFF.

This clone has a single count. One end of the junction does not line up with germline, which may come from a read error. The chain couples TRBV10-1 to TRBJ2-7; 10 nucleotides line up with TRBD1. Germline lookup yields CDR1 WNHNN and CDR2 SYGVQD (reference sequence). CDR3 length: 15 residues. Written as DNA, the CDR3 is TGCGCCAGCAGTCAGTCCGGGACAGGGGTACTCGAGCAGTACTTC. This gives the protein CASSQSGTGVLEQYF.

This clone was seen once. The gene calls are TRBV5-1 and TRBJ2-7, with a weak D call TRBD2 (5 bases). Trimming left V 7 bases short and J 4 bases short, with 21 bases between. The germline gives CDR1 SGHRS, CDR2 YFSETQ. The CDR3 length is 15 residues. CDR3 bases: TGCGCCAGCCGCGTTGGGCTCCTGAGCGGTTACGAGCAGTACTTC. Its protein is CASRVGLLSGYEQYF.

V and J are TRBV7-9 and TRBJ1-3, with TRBD1 identical over 7 bases. The V gene's germline CDR1 is SEHNR and CDR2 FQNEAQ (reference sequence). The CDR3 spans 14 residues. V gave up 1 base and J gave up 8 bases; unmatched junction bases: 5. Here the CDR3 reads CASSLETGLDTIYF. In DNA, the CDR3 is TGTGCCAGCAGCTTAGAGACAGGGCTCGACACCATATATTTT. Complete variable domain (other parts from reference TRBV7-9 and TRBJ1-3): DTGVSQNPRHKITKRGQNVTFRCDPISEHNRLYWYRQTLGQGPEFLTYFQNEAQLEKSRLLSDRFSAERPKGSFSTLEIQRTEQGDSAMYLCASSLETGLDTIYFGEGSWLTVV.

The J gene is TRBJ1-5, the V gene TRBV19, with 11 nucleotides matching TRBD1. This CDR3 has 16 residues. CDR1 is LNHDA, CDR2 SQIVND, per germline (reference sequence). V was clipped by 4 bases and J by 5 bases; unmatched bases: 7. DNA for the CDR3: TGTGCCAGTAGTACAGAGGACAGGGGGCTGTATCAGCCCCAGCATTTT. This translates into CASSTEDRGLYQPQHF.

The rearrangement links TRBV19 to TRBJ2-1, with TRBD2 matching 15 bases. This CDR3 has 18 amino acids. CDR1 is LNHDA, CDR2 SQIVND, per germline (reference sequence). The ends lost 5 bases at V and 0 bases at J; junction bases unmatched: 5. This CDR3 is CASSGGTSGRSSYNEQFF. The CDR3 DNA is TGTGCCAGTAGTGGTGGGACTAGCGGGAGGAGCTCCTACAATGAGCAGTTCTTC.

V and J are TRBV27 and TRBJ2-5; D might be TRBD2 (5 bases). Germline values: CDR1 MNHEY, CDR2 SMNVEV (reference sequence). This CDR3 contains 13 residues. V dropped 7 bases and J dropped 2 bases, with 11 bases sitting between them. The CDR3, as DNA: TGTGCCAGCATGGACGGACTTCAAGAGACCCAGTACTTC. Encoded protein: CASMDGLQETQYF.

The chain carries TRBV28 and TRBJ2-5; 10 bases agree with TRBD2. Germline V gives CDR1 MDHEN, CDR2 SYDVKM. The CDR3 length is 14 residues. With V trimmed by 8 bases and J by 4 bases, 7 bases remained unmatched. The CDR3 spells CASVTSGAGETQYF. In DNA form, the CDR3 reads TGTGCCAGCGTAACTAGCGGGGCCGGAGAGACCCAGTACTTC.

This chain connects TRBV7-3 to TRBJ2-7; 7 bases agree with TRBD2. Germline CDR1 and CDR2: SGHTA and FQGTGA. The CDR3 consists of 11 residues. V was pared by 5 bases and J by 8 bases, with 3 bases of the junction left unmatched. CDR3 coding DNA: TGTGCCAGCAGCGCGGGGGTTCAGCAGTACTTC. This encodes CASSAGVQQYF.

V is TRBV11-2 and J is TRBJ2-5, with D perhaps being TRBD1 or TRBD2 (5 bases each). Germline CDR1 SGHAT, CDR2 FQNNGV. Trimming took off 4 bases at V and 4 bases at J, with 16 bases between the two ends. The CDR3 totals 15 residues. The CDR3 here is CASSSDPGSRETQYF. The CDR3 nucleotides are TGTGCCAGCAGCTCCGACCCAGGGAGTCGAGAGACCCAGTACTTC.

The V gene is TRBV19, the J gene TRBJ1-2; tentatively, D is TRBD1 (5 bases). The CDR3 has 15 amino acids. The ends were cut back, 3 bases at V and 2 bases at J, with 13 bases in the middle. The germline gives CDR1 LNHDA, CDR2 SQIVND (reference sequence). The CDR3 is CASSITGRENYGYTF. The CDR3, as DNA: TGTGCCAGTAGTATCACTGGCAGGGAAAACTATGGCTACACCTTC.

The rearrangement joins TRBV7-9 to TRBJ2-2; 9 positions match TRBD2. The CDR3 totals 13 residues. Germline CDR1 SEHNR, CDR2 FQNEAQ (reference sequence). The V segment lost 4 bases and the J segment 8 bases; nucleotides outside the gene matches: 2. The chain's CDR3 is CASSSSGKGELFF. CDR3 nucleotides: TGTGCCAGCAGCTCTAGCGGGAAGGGGGAGCTGTTTTTT.

The chain links TRBV29-1 to TRBJ1-2; D is ambiguous. Deletions cut 4 bases from V and 2 bases from J, with 5 bases between. The CDR3 consists of 11 residues. The V gene's germline CDR1 is SQVTM and CDR2 ANQGSEA. The DNA for the CDR3 is TGCAGCGTTGGGCAGAACTATGGCTACACCTTC. Protein: CSVGQNYGYTF. Full variable domain (remainder filled in from reference TRBV29-1 and TRBJ1-2): SAVISQKPSRDICQRGTSLTIQCQVDSQVTMMFWYRQQPGQSLTLIATANQGSEATYESGFVIDKFPISRPNLTFSTLTVSNMSPEDSSIYLCSVGQNYGYTFGSGTRLTVV.

The chain links TRBV2 to TRBJ1-4, with 8 bases identical to TRBD1. Per the germline V gene, CDR1 is SNHLY and CDR2 is FYNNEI. V shed 4 bases and J 3 bases; nucleotides not matched to a gene: 4. This CDR3 has 15 residues. CDR3 region: CASSAGGASNEKLFF. The CDR3 region has the DNA TGTGCCAGCAGTGCAGGGGGCGCGTCTAATGAAAAACTGTTTTTT.

The J gene is TRBJ2-7, the V gene TRBV9; D perhaps matches TRBD1 (6 bases). V was clipped by 4 bases and J by 7 bases, with 18 bases between them. The CDR3 length is 14 residues. CDR1 SGDLS and CDR2 YYNGEE come from the germline V gene. CDR3 sequence: CASSPWAGAGEQYF. Written as DNA, the CDR3 is TGTGCCAGCAGCCCGTGGGCAGGGGCCGGGGAGCAGTACTTC. Full variable domain (outside the CDR3, taken from reference TRBV9 and TRBJ2-7): DSGVTQTPKHLITATGQRVTLRCSPRSGDLSVYWYQQSLDQGLQFLIQYYNGEERAKGNILERFSAQQFPDLHSELNLSSLELGDSALYFCASSPWAGAGEQYFGPGTRLTVT.

The rearrangement joins TRBV27 to TRBJ2-5; the match to TRBD2 covers 8 bases. Germline V lookup: CDR1 MNHEY, CDR2 SMNVEV (reference sequence). CDR3 length: 16 residues. V was pared by 2 bases and J by 0 bases, with 5 bases of the junction left unmatched. For the CDR3, the DNA is TGTGCCAGCAGTTTAGGCGGGAGGACATACCAAGAGACCCAGTACTTC. Its translation: CASSLGGRTYQETQYF.

This chain links TRBV19 with TRBJ1-2; possibly TRBD1 for D (5 bases). Trimming shortened V by 5 bases and J by 5 bases, and 12 bases separated the two germline ends. This CDR3 is 13 amino acids long. Germline V gives CDR1 LNHDA, CDR2 SQIVND (reference sequence). The CDR3 nucleotides read TGTGCCAGTAGTCCCGGGGCAGGGTATGGCTACACCTTC. It is translated as CASSPGAGYGYTF.

V and J are TRBV9 and TRBJ2-1; D not certain. The germline CDR1 and CDR2 sequences are SGDLS and YYNGEE. The CDR3 covers 15 residues. Trimming pared 0 bases from V and 1 base from J, leaving 8 bases between. CDR3 sequence: CASSVGSVSYNEQFF. The CDR3 bases are TGTGCCAGCAGCGTAGGATCGGTTTCCTACAATGAGCAGTTCTTC.